This paragraph reports one T cell receptor beta chain. The source of the sample is a study of shared T cell receptors in the human thymus. Clones were read by immunoSEQ multiplex PCR, and TCRdb kept only the in-frame ones, dropping some. The repertoire holds hundreds of thousands of clones, with roughly 90% as singletons. Germline values: CDR1 SGDLS, CDR2 YYNGEE. The V gene lost 0 bases and the J gene lost 0 bases, with 13 bases spanning the gap. The CDR3 spans 18 residues. These data are also associated with another study on human thymus T cells.

The sequence derives from a boy under two years old with a congenital heart defect. Sequencing was done on a sample of thymocytes. The chain combines TRBV9 with TRBJ2-6; weak D call: TRBD1 (5 bases). The CDR3 sequence: CASSVANRKSSGANVLTF. CDR3 sequence (DNA): TGTGCCAGCAGCGTAGCCAACAGGAAATCCTCTGGGGCCAACGTCCTGACTTTC.